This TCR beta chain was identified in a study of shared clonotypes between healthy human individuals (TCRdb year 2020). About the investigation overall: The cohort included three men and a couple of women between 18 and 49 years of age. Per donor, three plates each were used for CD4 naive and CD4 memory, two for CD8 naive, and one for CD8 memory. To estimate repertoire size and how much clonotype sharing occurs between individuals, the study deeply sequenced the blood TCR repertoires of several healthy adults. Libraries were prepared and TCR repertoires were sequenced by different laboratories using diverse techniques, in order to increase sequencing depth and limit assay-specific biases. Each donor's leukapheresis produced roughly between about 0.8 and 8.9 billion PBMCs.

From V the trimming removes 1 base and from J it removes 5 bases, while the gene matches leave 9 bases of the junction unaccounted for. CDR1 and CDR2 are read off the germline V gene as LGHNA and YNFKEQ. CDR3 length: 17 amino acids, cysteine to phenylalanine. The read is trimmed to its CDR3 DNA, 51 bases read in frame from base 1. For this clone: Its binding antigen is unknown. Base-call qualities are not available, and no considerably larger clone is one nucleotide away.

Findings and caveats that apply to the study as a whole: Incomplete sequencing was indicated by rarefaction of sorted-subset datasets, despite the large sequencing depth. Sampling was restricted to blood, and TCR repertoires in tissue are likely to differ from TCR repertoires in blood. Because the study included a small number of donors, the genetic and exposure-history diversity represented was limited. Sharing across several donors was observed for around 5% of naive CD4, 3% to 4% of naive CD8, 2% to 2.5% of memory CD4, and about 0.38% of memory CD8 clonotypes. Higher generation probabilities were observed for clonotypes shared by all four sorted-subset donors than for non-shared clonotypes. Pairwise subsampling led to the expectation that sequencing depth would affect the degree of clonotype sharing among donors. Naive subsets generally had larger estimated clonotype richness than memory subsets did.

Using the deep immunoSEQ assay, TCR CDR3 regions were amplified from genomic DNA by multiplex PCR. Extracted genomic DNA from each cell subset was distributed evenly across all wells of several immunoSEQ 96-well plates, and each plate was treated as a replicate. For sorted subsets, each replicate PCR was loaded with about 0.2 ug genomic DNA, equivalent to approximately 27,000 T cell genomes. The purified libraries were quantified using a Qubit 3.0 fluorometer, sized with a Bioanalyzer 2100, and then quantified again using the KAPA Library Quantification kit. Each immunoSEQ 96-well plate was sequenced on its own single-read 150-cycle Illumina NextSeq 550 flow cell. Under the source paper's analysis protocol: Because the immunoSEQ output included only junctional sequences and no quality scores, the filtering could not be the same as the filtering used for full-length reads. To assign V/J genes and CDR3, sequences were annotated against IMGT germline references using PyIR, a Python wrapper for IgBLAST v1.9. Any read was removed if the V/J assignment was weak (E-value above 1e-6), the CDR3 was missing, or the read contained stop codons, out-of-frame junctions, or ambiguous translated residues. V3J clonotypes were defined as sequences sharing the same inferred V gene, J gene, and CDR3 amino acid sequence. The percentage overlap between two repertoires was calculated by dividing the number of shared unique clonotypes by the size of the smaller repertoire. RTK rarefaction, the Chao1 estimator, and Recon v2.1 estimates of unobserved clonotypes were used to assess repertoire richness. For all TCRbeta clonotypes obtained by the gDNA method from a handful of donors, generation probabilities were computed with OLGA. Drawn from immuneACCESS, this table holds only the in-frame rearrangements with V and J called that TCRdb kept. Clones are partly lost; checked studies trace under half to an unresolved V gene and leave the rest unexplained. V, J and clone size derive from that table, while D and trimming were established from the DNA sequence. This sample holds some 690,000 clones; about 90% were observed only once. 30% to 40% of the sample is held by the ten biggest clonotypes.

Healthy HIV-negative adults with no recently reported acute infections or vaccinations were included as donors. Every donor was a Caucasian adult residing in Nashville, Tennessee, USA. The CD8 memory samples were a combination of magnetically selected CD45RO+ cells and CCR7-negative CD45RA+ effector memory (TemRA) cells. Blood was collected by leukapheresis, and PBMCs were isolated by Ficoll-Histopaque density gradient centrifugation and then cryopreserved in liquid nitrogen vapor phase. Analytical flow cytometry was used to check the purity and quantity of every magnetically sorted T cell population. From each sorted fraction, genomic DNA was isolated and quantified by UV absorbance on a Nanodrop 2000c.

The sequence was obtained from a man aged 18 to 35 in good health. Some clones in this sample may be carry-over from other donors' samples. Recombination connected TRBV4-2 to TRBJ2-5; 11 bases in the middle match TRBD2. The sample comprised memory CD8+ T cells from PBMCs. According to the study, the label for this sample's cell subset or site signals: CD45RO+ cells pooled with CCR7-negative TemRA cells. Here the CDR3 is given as CASSQVGLAEGVETQYF. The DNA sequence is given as TGTGCCAGCAGCCAAGTGGGACTAGCGGAGGGTGTGGAGACCCAGTACTTC.